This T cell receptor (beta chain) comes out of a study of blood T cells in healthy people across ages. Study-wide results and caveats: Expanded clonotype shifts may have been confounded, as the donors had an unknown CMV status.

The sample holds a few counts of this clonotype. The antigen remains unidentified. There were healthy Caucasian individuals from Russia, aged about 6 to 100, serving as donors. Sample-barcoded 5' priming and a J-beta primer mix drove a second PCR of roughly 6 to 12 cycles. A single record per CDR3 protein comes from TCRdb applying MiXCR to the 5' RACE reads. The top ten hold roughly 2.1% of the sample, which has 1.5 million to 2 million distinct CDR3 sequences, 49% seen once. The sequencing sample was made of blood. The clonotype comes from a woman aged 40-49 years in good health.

Here the CDR3 reads CASSPTGTSVYEQYF. CDR3 sequence (DNA): TGCGCCAGCAGCCCCACCGGGACTAGTGTCTACGAGCAGTACTTC. This sequence joins TRBV5-1 and TRBJ2-7, with 8 bases fitting TRBD2. The CDR3 extends over 15 amino acids. The V gene end was trimmed by 4 bases and the J gene end by 3 bases; junction bases not matched to a gene: 9. Per germline, CDR1 SGHRS and CDR2 YFSETQ.